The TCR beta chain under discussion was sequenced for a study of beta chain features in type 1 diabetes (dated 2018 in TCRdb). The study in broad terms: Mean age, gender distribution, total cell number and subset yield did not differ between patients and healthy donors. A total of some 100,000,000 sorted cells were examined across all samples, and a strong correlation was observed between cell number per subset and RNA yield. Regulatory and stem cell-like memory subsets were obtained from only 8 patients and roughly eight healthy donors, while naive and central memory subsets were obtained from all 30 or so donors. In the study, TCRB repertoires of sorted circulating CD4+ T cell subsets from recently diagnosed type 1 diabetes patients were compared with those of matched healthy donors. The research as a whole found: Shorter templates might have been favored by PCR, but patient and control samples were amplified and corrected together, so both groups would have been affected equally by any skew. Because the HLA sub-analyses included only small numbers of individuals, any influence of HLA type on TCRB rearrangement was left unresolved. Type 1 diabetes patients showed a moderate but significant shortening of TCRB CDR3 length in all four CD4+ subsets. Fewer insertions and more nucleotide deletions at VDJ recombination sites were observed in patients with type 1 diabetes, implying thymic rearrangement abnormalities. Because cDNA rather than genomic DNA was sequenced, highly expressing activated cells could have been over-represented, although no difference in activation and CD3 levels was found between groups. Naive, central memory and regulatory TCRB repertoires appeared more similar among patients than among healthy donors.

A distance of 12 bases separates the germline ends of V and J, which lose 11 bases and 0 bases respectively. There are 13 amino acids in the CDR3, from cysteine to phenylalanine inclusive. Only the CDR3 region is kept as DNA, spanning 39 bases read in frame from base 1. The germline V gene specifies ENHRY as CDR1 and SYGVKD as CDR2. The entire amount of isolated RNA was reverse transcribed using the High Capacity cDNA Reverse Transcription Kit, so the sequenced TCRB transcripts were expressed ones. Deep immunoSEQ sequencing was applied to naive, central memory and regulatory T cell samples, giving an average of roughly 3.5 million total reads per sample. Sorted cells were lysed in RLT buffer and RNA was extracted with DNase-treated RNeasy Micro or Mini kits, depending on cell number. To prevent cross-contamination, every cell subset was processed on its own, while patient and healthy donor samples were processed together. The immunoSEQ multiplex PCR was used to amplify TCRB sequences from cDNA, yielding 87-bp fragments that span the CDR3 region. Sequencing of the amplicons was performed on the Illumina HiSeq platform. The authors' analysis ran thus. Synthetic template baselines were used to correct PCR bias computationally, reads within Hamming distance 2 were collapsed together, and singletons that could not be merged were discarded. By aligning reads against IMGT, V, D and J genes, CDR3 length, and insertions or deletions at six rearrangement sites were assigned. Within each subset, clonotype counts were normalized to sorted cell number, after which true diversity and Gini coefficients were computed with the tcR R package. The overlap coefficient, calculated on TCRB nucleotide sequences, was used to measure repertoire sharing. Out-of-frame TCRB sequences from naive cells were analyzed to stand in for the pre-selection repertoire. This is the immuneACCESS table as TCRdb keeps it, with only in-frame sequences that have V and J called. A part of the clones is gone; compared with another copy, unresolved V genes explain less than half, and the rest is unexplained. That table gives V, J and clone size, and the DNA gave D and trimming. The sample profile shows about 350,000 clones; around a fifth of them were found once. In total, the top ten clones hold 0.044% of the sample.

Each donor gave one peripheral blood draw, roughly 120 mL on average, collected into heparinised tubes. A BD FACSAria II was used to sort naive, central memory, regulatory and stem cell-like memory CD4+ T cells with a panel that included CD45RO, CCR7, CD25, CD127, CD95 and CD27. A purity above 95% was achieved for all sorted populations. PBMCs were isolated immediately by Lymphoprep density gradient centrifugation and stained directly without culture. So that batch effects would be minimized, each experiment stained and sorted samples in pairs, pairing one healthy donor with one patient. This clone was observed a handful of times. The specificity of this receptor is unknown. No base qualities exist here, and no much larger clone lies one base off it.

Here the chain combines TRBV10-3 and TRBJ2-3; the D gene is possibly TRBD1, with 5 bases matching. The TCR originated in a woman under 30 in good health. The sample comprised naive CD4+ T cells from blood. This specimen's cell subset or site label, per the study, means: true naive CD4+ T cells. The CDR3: CAVQATSTDTQYF. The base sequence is TGTGCCGTACAGGCAACTAGCACAGATACGCAGTATTTT.